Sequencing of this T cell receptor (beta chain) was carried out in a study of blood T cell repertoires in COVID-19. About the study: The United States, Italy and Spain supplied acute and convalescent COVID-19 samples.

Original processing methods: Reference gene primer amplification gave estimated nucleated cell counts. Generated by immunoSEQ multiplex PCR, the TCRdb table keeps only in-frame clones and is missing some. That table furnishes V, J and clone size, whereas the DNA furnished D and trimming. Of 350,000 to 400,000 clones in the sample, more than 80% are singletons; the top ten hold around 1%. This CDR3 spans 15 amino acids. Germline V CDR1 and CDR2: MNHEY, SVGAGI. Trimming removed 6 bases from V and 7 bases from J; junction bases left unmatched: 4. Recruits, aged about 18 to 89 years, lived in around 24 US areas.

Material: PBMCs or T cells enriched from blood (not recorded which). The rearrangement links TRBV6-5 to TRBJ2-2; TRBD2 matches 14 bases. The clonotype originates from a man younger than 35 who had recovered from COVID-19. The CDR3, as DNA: TGTGCCAGCAGGCCGGGACTAGCGGGAGTCGGGGAGCTGTTTTTT. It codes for CASRPGLAGVGELFF.